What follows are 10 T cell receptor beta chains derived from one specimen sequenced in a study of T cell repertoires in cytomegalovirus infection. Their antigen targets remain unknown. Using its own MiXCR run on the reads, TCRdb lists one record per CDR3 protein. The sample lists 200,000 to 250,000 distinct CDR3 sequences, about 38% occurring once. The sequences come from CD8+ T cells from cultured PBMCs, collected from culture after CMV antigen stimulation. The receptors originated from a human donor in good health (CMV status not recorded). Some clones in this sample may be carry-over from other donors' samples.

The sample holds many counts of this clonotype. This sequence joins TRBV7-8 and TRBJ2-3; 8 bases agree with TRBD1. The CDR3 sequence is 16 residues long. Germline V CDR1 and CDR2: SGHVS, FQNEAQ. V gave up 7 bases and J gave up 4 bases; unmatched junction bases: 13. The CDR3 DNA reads TGTGCCAGCACCTCCCTGAGAGACAGGGGCGCAGATACGCAGTATTTT. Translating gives CASTSLRDRGADTQYF.

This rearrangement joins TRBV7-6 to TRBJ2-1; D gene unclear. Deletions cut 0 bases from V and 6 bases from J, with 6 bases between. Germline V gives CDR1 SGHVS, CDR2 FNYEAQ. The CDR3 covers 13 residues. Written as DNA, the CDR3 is TGTGCCAGCAGCTTAGCGTGGGCCAATGAGCAGTTCTTC. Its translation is CASSLAWANEQFF.

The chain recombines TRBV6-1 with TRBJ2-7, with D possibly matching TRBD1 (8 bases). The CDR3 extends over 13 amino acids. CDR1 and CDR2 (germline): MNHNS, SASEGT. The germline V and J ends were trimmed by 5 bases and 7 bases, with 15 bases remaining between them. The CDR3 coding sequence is TGTGCCAGCAGTTTTGGACAGGGAGGGGAGCAGTACTTC. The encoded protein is CASSFGQGGEQYF.

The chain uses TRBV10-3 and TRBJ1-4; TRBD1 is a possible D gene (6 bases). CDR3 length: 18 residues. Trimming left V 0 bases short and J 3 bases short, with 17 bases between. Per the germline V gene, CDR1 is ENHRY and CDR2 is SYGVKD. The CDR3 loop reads CAISESIEDSRPNEKLFF. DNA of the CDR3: TGTGCCATCAGTGAGTCGATCGAGGACAGCAGGCCTAATGAAAAACTGTTTTTT.

CDR3 protein: CASSLQTGREQYF. DNA for the CDR3: TGTGCCAGCAGCCTGCAGACAGGGCGAGAGCAGTACTTC. The rearrangement joins TRBV11-2 to TRBJ2-7; 7 positions agree with TRBD1. The CDR3 sequence is 13 residues long. V lost 5 bases to trimming and J lost 7 bases; unmatched junction nucleotides: 8. Germline lookup yields CDR1 SGHAT and CDR2 FQNNGV.

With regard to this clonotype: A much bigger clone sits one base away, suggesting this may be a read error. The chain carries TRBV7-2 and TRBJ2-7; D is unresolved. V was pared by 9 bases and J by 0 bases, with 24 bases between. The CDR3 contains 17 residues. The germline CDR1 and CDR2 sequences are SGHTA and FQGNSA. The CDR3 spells CARSPLGRTASSYEQYF. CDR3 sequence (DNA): TGTGCCAGAAGCCCTCTTGGGCGCACAGCGAGCTCCTACGAGCAGTACTTC.

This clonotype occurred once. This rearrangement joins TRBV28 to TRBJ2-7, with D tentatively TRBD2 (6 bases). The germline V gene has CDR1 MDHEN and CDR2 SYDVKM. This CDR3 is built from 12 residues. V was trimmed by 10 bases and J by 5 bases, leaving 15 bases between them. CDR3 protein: CATSLAPNEQYF. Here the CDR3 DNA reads TGTGCCACCTCACTAGCACCCAACGAGCAGTACTTC.

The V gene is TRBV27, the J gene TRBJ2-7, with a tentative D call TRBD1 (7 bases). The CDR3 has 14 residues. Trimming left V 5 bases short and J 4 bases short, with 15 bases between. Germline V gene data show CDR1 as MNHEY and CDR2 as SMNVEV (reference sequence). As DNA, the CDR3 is TGTGCCAGCAGTCTGAGCAGGGGGGAGTACGAGCAGTACTTC. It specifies CASSLSRGEYEQYF.

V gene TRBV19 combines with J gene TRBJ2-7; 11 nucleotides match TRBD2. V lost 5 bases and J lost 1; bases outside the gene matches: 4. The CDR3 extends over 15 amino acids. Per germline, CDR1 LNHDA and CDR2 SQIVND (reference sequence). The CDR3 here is CASSFTSGSSYEQYF. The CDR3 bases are TGTGCCAGTAGTTTCACTAGCGGGAGTTCCTACGAGCAGTACTTC.

The CDR3 nucleotides read TGTGCCAGTAGTTCTCCGAGGACTAGCGGGGGGACCCAGTACTTC. Translated, it gives CASSSPRTSGGTQYF. V usage is TRBV19 and J usage is TRBJ2-5; 13 bases are a match to TRBD2. V was pared by 5 bases and J by 7 bases, with 7 bases of the junction left unmatched. Per germline, CDR1 LNHDA and CDR2 SQIVND (reference sequence). The CDR3 sequence is 15 residues long.